The 19 T cell receptor beta chains below all came from one sample that was sequenced in a study of blood T cell repertoires in COVID-19. Libraries were prepared by immunoSEQ multiplex PCR; TCRdb keeps only in-frame clonotypes and omits some of them. The sample contains 55,000 to 75,000 clones, around three quarters of which appear only once. What was sequenced was peripheral blood. These receptors came from a woman aged 70-85 years with acute or convalescent COVID-19.

The genes are TRBV6-5 and TRBJ2-7; 7 positions match TRBD2. The V gene end was trimmed by 10 bases and the J gene end by 3 bases; junction bases not matched to a gene: 9. The germline V gene has CDR1 MNHEY and CDR2 SVGAGI. CDR3 size: 13 residues. CDR3 region: CATLGSSGYEQYF. The CDR3 DNA follows: TGTGCCACCCTGGGGTCTAGCGGCTACGAGCAGTACTTC.

V is TRBV14 and J is TRBJ2-1; tentative D call: TRBD1 (6 bases). CDR1 is SGHDN, CDR2 FVKESK, per germline. V was shortened by 4 bases and J by 7 bases, with 20 bases between the two germline ends. This CDR3 has 16 residues. The CDR3 loop reads CASSPRLGALGNEQFF. In nucleotides, the CDR3 is TGTGCCAGCAGCCCACGACTGGGGGCCCTGGGAAATGAGCAGTTCTTC.

This clone was observed a few times. The chain combines TRBV9 with TRBJ2-1; TRBD2 matches 9 bases. CDR3 length equals 15 residues. Germline lookup yields CDR1 SGDLS and CDR2 YYNGEE. Trimming at V came to 3 bases and at J to 9 bases, leaving 10 bases not matched to a gene. In nucleotides, the CDR3 is TGTGCCAGCAGCGCGCGACTAGCGGTTAGTAGTGAGCAGTTCTTC. Amino acid sequence: CASSARLAVSSEQFF.

This sequence joins TRBV7-9 and TRBJ2-3; TRBD2 might be the D (7 bases). V shed 5 bases and J shed 5 bases, with 17 bases lying between them. The CDR3 has 15 amino acids. The germline gives CDR1 SEHNR, CDR2 FQNEAQ (reference sequence). CDR3 residues: CASSQDSRGRDTQYF. In DNA form, the CDR3 reads TGTGCCAGCAGCCAGGACAGCCGCGGGAGAGATACGCAGTATTTT. Together with reference TRBV7-9 and TRBJ2-3, the CDR3 gives the full variable domain: DTGVSQNPRHKITKRGQNVTFRCDPISEHNRLYWYRQTLGQGPEFLTYFQNEAQLEKSRLLSDRFSAERPKGSFSTLEIQRTEQGDSAMYLCASSQDSRGRDTQYFGPGTRLTVL.

This chain connects TRBV29-1 to TRBJ1-1; 9 nucleotides align to TRBD1. CDR1 and CDR2 (germline): SQVTM, ANQGSEA. V shed 5 bases and J 3 bases; nucleotides not matched to a gene: 10. The CDR3 runs 15 residues. This chain's CDR3 is CSVTRQGGAYTEAFF. The CDR3 DNA sequence: TGCAGCGTTACCCGACAGGGGGGAGCGTACACTGAAGCTTTCTTT.

V gene TRBV5-1 combines with J gene TRBJ1-4, with D maybe TRBD1 (6 bases). Germline V lookup: CDR1 SGHRS, CDR2 YFSETQ. Trimming left V 0 bases short and J 3 bases short, with 6 bases between. This CDR3 contains 14 residues. The CDR3 protein is CASSLDRANEKLFF. CDR3 nucleotides: TGCGCCAGCAGCTTGGACAGGGCTAATGAAAAACTGTTTTTT.

This chain links TRBV6-5 with TRBJ2-3; possibly TRBD1 for D (6 bases). Germline CDR1 MNHEY, CDR2 SVGAGI. V shed 2 bases and J shed 2 bases, with 11 bases lying between them. This CDR3 has 15 residues. CDR3 bases: TGTGCCAGCAGTTACCTGACAGGAACCACAGATACGCAGTATTTT. It is translated as CASSYLTGTTDTQYF.

A few counts support this clone. The rearrangement links TRBV10-3 to TRBJ2-7; 7 bases line up with TRBD1. Losses at the gene ends were 7 bases for V and 2 bases for J; bases not matched to a gene: 8. The CDR3 runs to 14 residues. Germline CDR1 reads ENHRY; CDR2 reads SYGVKD. Here the CDR3 reads CAITDPGTAYEQYF. The CDR3 bases are TGTGCCATCACCGACCCCGGGACAGCCTACGAGCAGTACTTC.

This chain uses TRBV19 with TRBJ1-2, with D perhaps TRBD1 (6 bases). Trimming stripped 7 bases from V and 8 bases from J, with 20 bases between. Germline V gene sequence: CDR1 LNHDA, CDR2 SQIVND (reference sequence). The CDR3 is 14 residues long. CDR3 in amino acids: CASIRRGGADGYTF. In DNA form, the CDR3 reads TGTGCCAGTATTCGAAGGGGGGGCGCCGACGGCTACACCTTC.

The chain links TRBV14 to TRBJ1-1, with D maybe TRBD1 (6 bases). Germline-derived CDR1 and CDR2 are SGHDN and FVKESK. The ends were cut back, 4 bases at V and 1 base at J, with 22 bases in the middle. This CDR3 has 18 amino acids. The CDR3 region has the DNA TGTGCCAGCAGCCTCAAGAGAATTCCGGGACAAAAGAACACTGAAGCTTTCTTT. This sequence encodes CASSLKRIPGQKNTEAFF. The full variable domain, its missing parts supplied by reference TRBV14 and TRBJ1-1, is EAGVTQFPSHSVIEKGQTVTLRCDPISGHDNLYWYRRVMGKEIKFLLHFVKESKQDESGMPNNRFLAERTGGTYSTLKVQPAELEDSGVYFCASSLKRIPGQKNTEAFFGQGTRLTVV.

The rearrangement joins TRBV7-2 to TRBJ2-7, with 9 bases aligning to TRBD2. Looked up from germline, CDR1 is SGHTA and CDR2 is FQGNSA. V shed 1 base, J shed 7 bases, and the junction held 8 bases outside the gene matches. This CDR3 contains 15 residues. The CDR3 DNA follows: TGTGCCAGCAGCTTAGAGGCTAGCGGGGTGGGAGAGCAGTACTTC. This translates into CASSLEASGVGEQYF. Together with reference TRBV7-2 and TRBJ2-7, the CDR3 gives the full variable domain: GAGVSQSPSNKVTEKGKDVELRCDPISGHTALYWYRQSLGQGLEFLIYFQGNSAPDKSGLPSDRFSAERTGGSVSTLTIQRTQQEDSAVYLCASSLEASGVGEQYFGPGTRLTVT.

The chain uses TRBV5-6 and TRBJ2-5; TRBD1 might be the D (6 bases). The V and J ends lost 0 bases and 5 bases respectively, with 14 bases between them. The CDR3 is 15 residues long. Per the germline V gene, CDR1 is SGHDT and CDR2 is YYEEEE. The CDR3 DNA is TGTGCCAGCAGCTTGGTGGCAGCGAGGGGGGAGACCCAGTACTTC. Translating gives CASSLVAARGETQYF.

This chain joins TRBV24-1 and TRBJ2-3; D is unclear. The CDR3 is 13 residues long. Germline V lookup: CDR1 KGHDR, CDR2 SFDVKD. Trimming left V 4 bases short and J 6 bases short, with 10 bases between. The CDR3 here is CATSDPSLDTQYF. CDR3 sequence (DNA): TGTGCCACCAGTGACCCCTCCTTGGATACGCAGTATTTT.

This rearrangement joins TRBV4-1 to TRBJ1-5; D remains ambiguous. CDR3 length: 16 amino acids. The germline V gene has CDR1 MGHRA and CDR2 YSYEKL. V was trimmed by 1 base and J by 0 bases, leaving 10 bases between them. CDR3 residues: CASSQVLGNSNQPQHF. The CDR3 DNA sequence: TGCGCCAGCAGCCAAGTACTAGGGAATAGCAATCAGCCCCAGCATTTT.

V usage is TRBV7-9 and J usage is TRBJ1-6; 7 positions agree with TRBD1. CDR1 SEHNR and CDR2 FQNEAQ come from the germline V gene (reference sequence). V gave up 5 bases and J gave up 1 base; unmatched junction bases: 5. There are 16 residues in the CDR3. For the CDR3, the DNA is TGTGCCAGCAGCCCTAACAGGGGATCCTATAATTCACCCCTCCACTTT. Its protein product is CASSPNRGSYNSPLHF.

This clone was found once. J is TRBJ1-1 and V is TRBV15, with D tentatively TRBD1 (5 bases). Between the trimmed V and J ends, which lost 3 bases and 3 bases, there was a span of 14 bases. The germline V gene has CDR1 LNHNV and CDR2 YYDKDF (reference sequence). The CDR3 contains 15 residues. CDR3 sequence (DNA): TGTGCCACCAGCAGCCCTCAGGGTATGGACACTGAAGCTTTCTTT. Its translation is CATSSPQGMDTEAFF.

The rearrangement uses TRBV10-3 and TRBJ2-7; 8 nucleotides match TRBD2. The V gene end was trimmed by 7 bases and the J gene end by 0 bases; junction bases not matched to a gene: 5. This CDR3 contains 14 residues. CDR1 and CDR2 (germline): ENHRY, SYGVKD. CDR3 protein: CAIKSGGSSYEQYF. The CDR3 DNA sequence: TGTGCCATCAAGAGCGGGGGAAGCTCCTACGAGCAGTACTTC.

This chain links TRBV29-1 with TRBJ2-5; TRBD2 matches 14 bases. After removal of 7 bases from V and 5 bases from J, the junction contained 6 bases not matched to a gene. CDR3 size: 14 residues. Germline CDR1 SQVTM, CDR2 ANQGSEA. The chain's CDR3 is CSARLAGGPETQYF. CDR3 bases: TGCAGCGCCCGACTAGCGGGAGGGCCGGAGACCCAGTACTTC.

The chain has TRBV10-3 and TRBJ2-7, with 7 positions matching TRBD2. Germline V gives CDR1 ENHRY, CDR2 SYGVKD. There are 13 residues in the CDR3. The V segment lost 6 bases and the J segment 6 bases; nucleotides outside the gene matches: 8. For the CDR3, the DNA is TGTGCCATCAGGACCAGCGGGGAAGTCGAGCAGTACTTC. Residues: CAIRTSGEVEQYF.